Listed below are T cell receptor beta chains from one sample, sequenced in a study of T-cell memory formation after mild COVID-19. TCRdb fed the 5' RACE reads into MiXCR, producing one record per CDR3 protein. The sample lists 350,000 or so distinct CDR3 sequences; under 25% were seen once. Source material: PBMCs or a T cell subset sorted from them (not recorded which). The receptors come from an adult woman who had mild COVID-19 (a few samples of this study predate the infection). Cell type and time point are not known. Each CDR3 is given with its conserved first and last residue. D genes are given only for firm matches. Not every row has a clone size; where given, it reads once, few, many or a size class.

j_call v_call d_call clone_size cdr3_nt cdr3_aa
TRBJ2-1 TRBV5-4 . . TGTGCCAGCAGCGCATTGCAGGGCAATGAGCAGTTCTTC CASSALQGNEQFF
TRBJ2-3 TRBV19 . once TGTGCCAGTAGTTCCCGGGTAGCGAAAGATACGCAGTATTTT CASSSRVAKDTQYF
TRBJ1-2 TRBV7-2 TRBD1 . TGTGCCAGCAGCCAGGGGGTTAACTATGGCTACACCTTC CASSQGVNYGYTF
TRBJ2-6 TRBV6-2/TRBV6-3 . . TGTGCCAGCAGTCCCTCTGGGGCAGGTGGGGCCAACGTCCTGACTTTC CASSPSGAGGANVLTF
TRBJ2-1 TRBV5-4 TRBD2 few TGTGCCAGCAGCTTGGTAGGAGCGGGAGGGGAGCAGTTCTTC CASSLVGAGGEQFF
TRBJ1-6 TRBV5-6 . . TGTGCCAGCAGCTGGGGGGGGTTGAGAGATTCACCCCTCCACTTT CASSWGGLRDSPLHF
TRBJ2-3 TRBV4-3 . few TGCGCCAGCAGCCAAGATGAGCCCCGGCAGGCTACAGATACGCAGTATTTT CASSQDEPRQATDTQYF
TRBJ1-1 TRBV6-2/TRBV6-3 TRBD1 medium-sized TGTGCCAGCACCCGAGGACAGGGAGTTCGCATGAACACTGAAGCTTTCTTT CASTRGQGVRMNTEAFF
TRBJ2-7 TRBV6-5 . many TGTGCCAGCAGCTCCGGGACACCTACGGGGGAGCAGTACTTC CASSSGTPTGEQYF
TRBJ1-1 TRBV11-1 . once TGTGCCAGCAGCTTAAGGGGGTGGGACACTGAAGCTTTCTTT CASSLRGWDTEAFF
TRBJ2-1 TRBV7-2 . many TGTGCCAGCAGCTGGGCTAGAGGTGAGCAGTTCTTC CASSWARGEQFF
TRBJ1-5 TRBV21-1 . many TGTGCCAGCAATCAGCCCCAGCATTTT CASNQPQHF
TRBJ2-7 TRBV20-1 . . TGCAGTGCTAGAGTACACGGAGACGAGCAGTACTTC CSARVHGDEQYF